These 10 T cell receptor beta chains were all obtained from the same sample, sequenced in a study of post-analysis software for immune sequencing data. Prepared TCR beta cDNA libraries contained unique molecular identifiers. TCRdb ran MiXCR on the PCR reads and lists one entry per CDR3 protein. The sample carries roughly 700,000 distinct CDR3 sequences, less than 35% recorded once. For these TCRs, the target antigens are not known. Whole-study results and caveats: Elevated frequency relative to controls characterized several TRBV segments in patients, TRBV5-6, TRBV5-1 and TRBV20-1 among them.

Specimen: blood. These TCRs come from a girl aged 5 to 17 with multiple sclerosis.

The chain is built from TRBV6-6 and TRBJ1-1, with TRBD1 identical over 8 bases. CDR3 length: 17 amino acids. CDR1 and CDR2 from the germline V gene are MNHNY and SVGAGI (reference sequence). The V segment lost 2 bases and the J segment 0 bases; nucleotides outside the gene matches: 8. The CDR3 protein is CASSYKRTGLMNTEAFF. The CDR3 DNA reads TGTGCCAGCAGTTACAAAAGGACAGGGCTCATGAACACTGAAGCTTTCTTT.

There are a few counts of this clonotype. The rearrangement joins TRBV6-5 to TRBJ2-5, with D hard to call. CDR1 is MNHEY, CDR2 SVGAGI, per germline. This CDR3 spans 13 amino acids. Trimming removed 4 bases from V and 12 bases from J, with 18 bases in between. The CDR3 sequence: CASSSAPVIGEYF. The CDR3 DNA reads TGTGCCAGCAGTTCCGCACCGGTCATTGGGGAGTACTTC.

This clonotype has just a few counts. This rearrangement joins TRBV20-1 to TRBJ2-7; D is undetermined. The CDR3 extends over 12 amino acids. Trimming removed 6 bases from V and 0 bases from J, with 9 bases in between. From germline, CDR1 is DFQATT and CDR2 SNEGSKA (reference sequence). CDR3 in DNA: TGCAGTGCCGGGCCGATCTCCTACGAGCAGTACTTC. It yields the protein CSAGPISYEQYF.

This clonotype was observed a handful of times. The chain has TRBV16 and TRBJ1-5, with 10 bases matching TRBD1. Trimming at V came to 0 bases and at J to 0 bases, leaving 8 bases not matched to a gene. This CDR3 has 19 residues. Looked up from germline, CDR1 is KGHSY and CDR2 is FQNENV. CDR3 in amino acids: CASSQSRDRGDYSNQPQHF. The DNA of the CDR3 is TGTGCCAGCAGCCAATCTCGGGACAGGGGTGACTATAGCAATCAGCCCCAGCATTTT.

In regard to this clonotype: No conserved phenylalanine or tryptophan is present at the end of the CDR3, so a read error is the likely explanation. The chain recombines TRBV4-1 with TRBJ2-6; D perhaps matches TRBD1 (6 bases). This CDR3 is built from 14 residues. V dropped 3 bases and J dropped 4 bases, with 7 bases sitting between them. Germline CDR1 MGHRA, CDR2 YSYEKL. The CDR3 DNA sequence: TGCGCCAGCAGCCAGGGGGCCGGGGCCAACGTCCTGACTGTC. Protein sequence: CASSQGAGANVLTV.

The gene calls are TRBV20-1 and TRBJ2-5; TRBD1 matches 8 bases. The CDR3 runs to 13 residues. Germline V gene data show CDR1 as DFQATT and CDR2 as SNEGSKA (reference sequence). With V trimmed by 4 bases and J by 4 bases, 5 bases remained unmatched. The CDR3 nucleotides are TGCAGTGCTAAGACAGGGGCGCCAGAGACCCAGTACTTC. Translated, it gives CSAKTGAPETQYF.

The chain carries TRBV20-1 and TRBJ1-2; 10 positions match TRBD1. CDR3 length: 16 residues. Germline V CDR1 and CDR2: DFQATT, SNEGSKA (reference sequence). V lost 2 bases to trimming and J lost 1 base; unmatched junction nucleotides: 7. In DNA, the CDR3 is TGCAGTGCTAGACTCTTAGGGGACAGGGGTAACTATGGCTACACCTTC. Translation gives CSARLLGDRGNYGYTF.

This clonotype has at least ten counts. The chain has TRBV29-1 and TRBJ2-7, with 8 bases aligning to TRBD2. The trim removed 5 bases at V and 9 bases at J, leaving 6 bases unmatched. The CDR3 runs to 11 residues. Germline loops: CDR1 SQVTM, CDR2 ANQGSEA. The CDR3, as DNA: TGCAGCGTTAGCGGGGGAGAGGTGCAGTACTTC. The encoded protein is CSVSGGEVQYF.

This clonotype has just a few counts. V gene TRBV28 combines with J gene TRBJ1-2; D perhaps matches TRBD1 (5 bases). Trimming removed 7 bases at V and 3 bases at J, with 15 bases between. This CDR3 has 14 residues. Per germline, CDR1 MDHEN and CDR2 SYDVKM. Here the CDR3 reads CASKFPGRDYGYTF. CDR3 DNA: TGTGCCAGCAAATTTCCAGGGCGAGACTATGGCTACACCTTC.

The CDR3 loop reads CASSQGQGAHVEQYF. The CDR3 bases are TGTGCCAGCAGCCAAGGCCAGGGGGCGCATGTCGAGCAGTACTTC. J is TRBJ2-7 and V is TRBV14, with 8 bases that match TRBD1. Per germline, CDR1 SGHDN and CDR2 FVKESK. The CDR3 contains 15 residues. The V gene end was trimmed by 1 base and the J gene end by 6 bases; junction bases not matched to a gene: 8.